This TCR beta chain was identified in a study of siplizumab effects on memory and regulatory T cells. General study findings and limits: Unstimulated subsets were the mapping target of only a minor fraction of alloreactive clones. The average Treg-derived proportion among mappable alloreactive CD4+ clones was roughly 69% with siplizumab versus around 26% in controls.

CDR3 size: 15 residues. After removal of 2 bases from V and 4 bases from J, the junction contained 4 bases not matched to a gene. Looked up from germline, CDR1 is MNHEY and CDR2 is SMNVEV (reference sequence). Sequencing used immunoSEQ multiplex PCR; TCRdb keeps in-frame clones, though not all of them. This sample has 90,000 to 110,000 clones, with 85% to 95% found just once. As regards this clone: Antigen: not known.

The clonotype comes from a human donor in good health. The chain carries TRBV27 and TRBJ1-4; TRBD1 aligns across 7 bases. The sequencing input was CD4+ T cells sorted from blood. In DNA form, the CDR3 reads TGTGCCAGCAGTTTAACGTGGGACAGTAATGAAAAACTGTTTTTT. Amino acid sequence: CASSLTWDSNEKLFF.